The clone carrying this TCR delta chain was observed a handful of times. TCRdb has a much larger clone's protein, which differs at residue 3 from the translation of this DNA, likely because of a read error; what is shown is the protein translated from the DNA. The data were taken from a study of γδ T cells in repeated Plasmodium falciparum infection. TCRdb re-processed the multiplex PCR reads via CATT. Among 45,000 to 50,000 delta-chain clones, about 1.6% were seen once, and the ten largest hold around 8.6%. The specimen sequenced was gamma-delta T cells from blood. This clonotype originated in a pool of human donors (malaria-infected and uninfected, not separated).

The CDR3 DNA reads as TGTGCTCCTGGGGAACGGGAGTACTGGGGGATAAGTAGCTCCTGGGACACCCGACAGATGTTTTTC. It is translated as CAPGEREYWGISSSWDTRQMFF. This rearrangement joins TRDV1 to TRDJ3; 11 bases fit TRDD3. In the absence of a J gene in TCRdb, the DNA was matched to germline to assign it here. The germline CDR1 and CDR2 sequences are TSWWSYY and QGS. There are 22 residues in the CDR3.